This T cell receptor (beta chain) emerged from a study of blood T cell repertoires in COVID-19. Study overall: Sample material is recorded as cDNA or gDNA derived from T cells, B-cell-depleted T cells, or PBMCs.

The data were produced by immunoSEQ multiplex PCR, yet TCRdb's version contains in-frame clones alone and is incomplete. This sample has 39,000 or so clones, with 81% found just once. CDR1 SNHLY and CDR2 FYNNEI come from the germline V gene. Trimming removed 1 base from V and 0 bases from J; junction bases left unmatched: 5. The CDR3 loop spans 17 amino acids. Sequenced sample: peripheral blood. The chain uses TRBV2 and TRBJ2-3, with 9 positions matching TRBD2. The TCR comes from a man aged 35 to 55 with active or convalescent COVID-19. The CDR3 DNA reads as TGTGCCAGCAGTGAAGACGCGGGACTAGCAAGCACAGATACGCAGTATTTT. Its translation: CASSEDAGLASTDTQYF.